Each of the 28 T cell receptor beta chains below was sequenced from the same sample in a study of CD8 T cells in Susac syndrome. Random hexamers served to reverse transcribe about 0.5 to 1 ug RNA. Via MiXCR, TCRdb re-called the immunoSEQ multiplex PCR reads, giving one row per CDR3 protein. In the table there are around 130,000 distinct CDR3 sequences, about 93% of which are singletons. Sample: CD4+ T cells from PBMCs. These receptor sequences come from a human donor in good health.

The rearrangement joins TRBV7-2 to TRBJ2-7, with 7 bases matching TRBD2. The CDR3 sequence is 16 residues long. The V gene end was trimmed by 0 bases and the J gene end by 0 bases; junction bases not matched to a gene: 5. Germline V lookup: CDR1 SGHTA, CDR2 FQGNSA. In DNA form, the CDR3 reads TGTGCCAGCAGCTTAGCTGCCAGCGGGATCTCCTACGAGCAGTACTTC. Its protein is CASSLAASGISYEQYF.

Here the CDR3 reads CAISGGDGLRPQHF. CDR3 sequence (DNA): TGTGCCATCAGTGGGGGGGACGGCCTTCGGCCCCAGCATTTT. This chain links TRBV10-3 with TRBJ1-5; possibly TRBD1 for D (5 bases). The CDR3 is made up of 14 amino acids. From germline, CDR1 is ENHRY and CDR2 SYGVKD. Trimming took off 4 bases at V and 9 bases at J, with 16 bases between the two ends.

The chain uses TRBV5-1 and TRBJ2-1; tentatively, D is TRBD1 or TRBD2 (6 bases each). V lost 4 bases and J lost 6, with 23 bases in between. Germline V gene sequence: CDR1 SGHRS, CDR2 YFSETQ. The CDR3 is made up of 17 amino acids. CDR3 DNA sequence: TGCGCCAGCAGCCAACAAGCCCAGGGGACTCCAGGCAATGAGCAGTTCTTC. This sequence encodes CASSQQAQGTPGNEQFF.

V is TRBV30 and J is TRBJ2-7; perhaps TRBD1 as D (5 bases). Trimming removed 2 bases from V and 5 bases from J, with 19 bases in between. This CDR3 contains 15 residues. CDR1 GTSNPN and CDR2 SVGIG come from the germline V gene (reference sequence). In DNA form, the CDR3 reads TGTGCCTGGAGTCCAAGCAGGACATTGGTCCACGAGCAGTACTTC. This sequence encodes CAWSPSRTLVHEQYF.

In its sample, this clonotype was seen a few times. The chain is built from TRBV7-2 and TRBJ2-3; 7 bases map to TRBD2. The CDR3 length is 15 residues. J gave up 6 bases and V 5 bases, and 11 bases lay outside the gene matches. Germline V gene data show CDR1 as SGHTA and CDR2 as FQGNSA. The CDR3 DNA reads as TGTGCCAGCAGCCCCCTAGCGGCTGGGGGGGATACGCAGTATTTT. Encoded protein: CASSPLAAGGDTQYF. The full variable domain, its missing parts supplied by reference TRBV7-2 and TRBJ2-3, is GAGVSQSPSNKVTEKGKDVELRCDPISGHTALYWYRQSLGQGLEFLIYFQGNSAPDKSGLPSDRFSAERTGGSVSTLTIQRTQQEDSAVYLCASSPLAAGGDTQYFGPGTRLTVL.

V gene TRBV29-1 combines with J gene TRBJ2-7; 11 positions agree with TRBD2. The CDR3 consists of 12 residues. Germline CDR1 SQVTM, CDR2 ANQGSEA. After removal of 7 bases from V and 6 bases from J, the junction contained 5 bases not matched to a gene. The CDR3 here is CSAGTSGAEQYF. CDR3 nucleotide sequence: TGCAGCGCGGGGACTAGCGGAGCCGAGCAGTACTTC.

The V gene is TRBV6-2 or TRBV6-3, the J gene TRBJ2-3; possible D gene TRBD1, 5 bases. The length of the CDR3 is 12 residues. The V and J ends lost 4 bases and 6 bases respectively, with 8 bases between them. Germline CDR1 is MNHEY and CDR2 is SVGEGT. The CDR3 region has the DNA TGTGCCAGCAGTTTCACAGGTGATACGCAGTATTTT. Translating gives CASSFTGDTQYF.

The chain couples TRBV11-1 to TRBJ2-7; 12 bases line up with TRBD2. The CDR3 has 16 amino acids. V was pared by 5 bases and J by 2 bases, with 7 bases of the junction left unmatched. The germline CDR1 and CDR2 sequences are SGHAT and FQDESV (reference sequence). CDR3: CASSPVTSGGTYEQYF. The CDR3 bases are TGTGCCAGCAGCCCCGTGACTAGCGGGGGAACCTACGAGCAGTACTTC.

This sequence joins TRBV2 and TRBJ2-3, with 7 bases aligning to TRBD2. Germline V gene data show CDR1 as SNHLY and CDR2 as FYNNEI. Germline trimming cut 7 bases from V and 3 bases from J; bases unmatched to any gene: 10. CDR3 length: 15 amino acids. The CDR3 loop is CASKKLGSGTDTQYF. CDR3 nucleotides: TGTGCCAGCAAAAAATTGGGTAGCGGGACAGATACGCAGTATTTT.

The chain has TRBV4-2 and TRBJ2-5; TRBD2 aligns across 11 bases. Germline trimming cut 0 bases from V and 3 bases from J; bases unmatched to any gene: 12. The germline CDR1 and CDR2 sequences are LGHNA and YNFKEQ. This CDR3 region has 19 residues. CDR3 sequence: CASSQELLAGGWYKETQYF. DNA for the CDR3: TGTGCCAGCAGCCAAGAGTTGCTAGCGGGAGGCTGGTATAAAGAGACCCAGTACTTC.

V gene TRBV6-1 combines with J gene TRBJ1-4; 7 nucleotides match TRBD1. Germline CDR1 reads MNHNS; CDR2 reads SASEGT. The V gene end was trimmed by 2 bases and the J gene end by 8 bases; junction bases not matched to a gene: 5. The CDR3 has 14 residues. The chain's CDR3 is CASSEQTGSEKLFF. The CDR3 coding sequence is TGTGCCAGCAGTGAACAGACAGGGAGCGAAAAACTGTTTTTT.

The V and J genes are TRBV20-1 and TRBJ2-2, with TRBD2 matching over 14 bases. V shed 0 bases, J shed 7 bases, and the junction held 7 bases outside the gene matches. The CDR3 extends over 17 amino acids. Germline V CDR1 and CDR2: DFQATT, SNEGSKA (reference sequence). The CDR3 reads CSARDPGLAGEDGELFF. The CDR3, as DNA: TGCAGTGCTAGAGATCCGGGACTAGCGGGAGAGGACGGGGAGCTGTTTTTT.

Here the CDR3 DNA reads TGCAGTGCTAGAGTGACTAGCGTCGGGTTGAATGAGCAGTTCTTC. Protein sequence: CSARVTSVGLNEQFF. The rearrangement links TRBV20-1 to TRBJ2-1, with 8 bases aligning to TRBD2. This CDR3 region has 15 residues. Trimming took 1 base from V and 7 from J; bases not matched to a gene: 9. Germline V gives CDR1 DFQATT, CDR2 SNEGSKA (reference sequence).

V usage is TRBV5-1 and J usage is TRBJ1-1; the match to TRBD1 covers 7 bases. Trimming took 2 bases from V and 6 from J; bases not matched to a gene: 4. The V gene's germline CDR1 is SGHRS and CDR2 YFSETQ. The CDR3 sequence is 13 residues long. As DNA, the CDR3 is TGCGCCAGCAGCTTACAGGGGTTCTCTGAAGCTTTCTTT. It yields the protein CASSLQGFSEAFF.

This chain links TRBV5-6 with TRBJ2-7; possible D gene TRBD1, 6 bases. V gave up 4 bases and J gave up 0 bases, with 11 bases separating them. CDR3 length: 14 amino acids. The germline gives CDR1 SGHDT, CDR2 YYEEEE. CDR3 in amino acids: CASSLGQPSYEQYF. The CDR3 bases are TGTGCCAGCAGCCTGGGACAACCCTCCTACGAGCAGTACTTC.

This chain uses TRBV3-1 with TRBJ1-4; no definite D call. The V and J ends lost 6 bases and 8 bases respectively, with 19 bases between them. The CDR3 runs to 15 residues. CDR1 is LGHDT, CDR2 YNNKEL, per germline (reference sequence). The chain's CDR3 is CASSTTTAVREKLFF. DNA of the CDR3: TGTGCCAGCAGTACCACCACAGCGGTTCGGGAAAAACTGTTTTTT.

As DNA, the CDR3 is TGTGCCAGCAGCCAAGGGACTATTGCAGCTTTCTTT. The encoded protein is CASSQGTIAAFF. The rearrangement uses TRBV7-9 and TRBJ1-1; possibly TRBD1 for D (5 bases). The germline V gene has CDR1 SEHNR and CDR2 FQNEAQ (reference sequence). V gave up 5 bases and J gave up 10 bases, with 14 bases separating them. CDR3 length: 12 residues.

This chain connects TRBV20-1 to TRBJ1-2; no definite D call. Trimming took off 0 bases at V and 2 bases at J, with 16 bases between the two ends. Per germline, CDR1 DFQATT and CDR2 SNEGSKA (reference sequence). This CDR3 region has 16 residues. CDR3 DNA sequence: TGCAGTGCTAGAGATGTTCGTAGTACAGACAACTATGGCTACACCTTC. This translates into CSARDVRSTDNYGYTF.

The sample holds one count of this clonotype. The J gene is TRBJ2-5, the V gene TRBV12-3 or TRBV12-4; D ambiguous. Trimming removed 0 bases from V and 5 bases from J, with 10 bases in between. CDR3 length equals 14 residues. DNA of the CDR3: TGTGCCAGCAGTTTAGCAGGGATGGGGGAGACCCAGTACTTC. Its protein product is CASSLAGMGETQYF.

Notes on this clonotype: Germline is not matched at one junction end, which may reflect a read error. The CDR3 is CASSPMGTSGTNVLTF. The CDR3 DNA follows: TGTGCCAGCAGCCCCATGGGGACCTCTGGGACCAACGTCCTGACTTTC. This chain connects TRBV12-3 or TRBV12-4 to TRBJ2-6; possibly TRBD1 or TRBD2 for D (5 bases each). The CDR3 has 16 amino acids.

This chain joins TRBV5-1 and TRBJ2-2, with D possibly being TRBD2 (6 bases). Trimming took off 0 bases at V and 4 bases at J, with 10 bases between the two ends. The CDR3 sequence is 15 residues long. Germline CDR1 is SGHRS and CDR2 is YFSETQ. CDR3 protein: CASSLAGEATGELFF. CDR3 DNA sequence: TGCGCCAGCAGCTTGGCGGGAGAGGCCACCGGGGAGCTGTTTTTT.

The chain couples TRBV7-2 to TRBJ2-2, with D uncertain. The CDR3 runs to 14 residues. Germline assignment: CDR1 SGHTA and CDR2 FQGNSA. V was trimmed by 5 bases and J by 3 bases, leaving 10 bases between them. The CDR3 DNA follows: TGTGCCAGCAGCCTACCCACCGACACCGGGGAGCTGTTTTTT. Translation gives CASSLPTDTGELFF.

The gene calls are TRBV10-3 and TRBJ1-2; D uncertain. V lost 6 bases and J lost 6, with 14 bases in between. This CDR3 is 13 amino acids long. From germline, CDR1 is ENHRY and CDR2 SYGVKD. DNA of the CDR3: TGTGCCATCAGCCAAGGGCCAGGAAATGGCTACACCTTC. Protein: CAISQGPGNGYTF.

The chain links TRBV19 to TRBJ2-3; D gene ambiguous. V dropped 3 bases and J dropped 6 bases, with 4 bases sitting between them. This CDR3 contains 11 residues. Germline V gene sequence: CDR1 LNHDA, CDR2 SQIVND (reference sequence). For the CDR3, the DNA is TGTGCCAGTAGTATGGTGGATACGCAGTATTTT. Translating it yields CASSMVDTQYF.

This chain uses TRBV15 with TRBJ2-6, with 8 bases aligning to TRBD1. Looked up from germline, CDR1 is LNHNV and CDR2 is YYDKDF (reference sequence). The CDR3 is 16 amino acids. Unmatched junction bases numbered 6, after V lost 8 bases and J lost 0 bases. The CDR3 nucleotides are TGTGCCACCCGGGGACAGGAGAGCTCTGGGGCCAACGTCCTGACTTTC. It encodes CATRGQESSGANVLTF.

This sequence joins TRBV24-1 and TRBJ2-1; 8 bases match TRBD2. The CDR3 length is 19 residues. V shed 0 bases and J 7 bases; nucleotides not matched to a gene: 16. Germline loops: CDR1 KGHDR, CDR2 SFDVKD. The CDR3: CATSDLRDNAGGRGNEQFF. Here the CDR3 DNA reads TGTGCCACCAGTGATTTGAGGGACAATGCGGGAGGTCGTGGGAATGAGCAGTTCTTC.

This chain joins TRBV6-5 and TRBJ1-6; D ambiguous. The V end lost 7 bases, the J end lost 7 bases, and 14 bases lay between the germline ends. This CDR3 has 14 amino acids. CDR1 MNHEY and CDR2 SVGAGI come from the germline V gene. CDR3 residues: CASTWAVENSPLHF. CDR3 bases: TGTGCCAGCACGTGGGCGGTCGAAAATTCACCCCTCCACTTT.

The chain carries TRBV19 and TRBJ2-1; D may be TRBD2 (6 bases). CDR1 LNHDA and CDR2 SQIVND come from the germline V gene (reference sequence). The germline V and J ends were trimmed by 1 base and 7 bases, with 11 bases remaining between them. The CDR3 is 14 amino acids. CDR3 sequence (DNA): TGTGCCAGTAGTATAGCGGGAGCAAGTAATGAGCAGTTCTTC. Its protein product is CASSIAGASNEQFF.